The entry below gives a single T cell receptor (beta chain) sequence along with its context. The antigen remains undetermined. The data were taken from a study of immune evolution from preneoplasia to lung adenocarcinoma. Repertoires were generated with immunoSEQ multiplex PCR, while TCRdb's copy carries only in-frame clones and drops some. The sample holds 7,400 or so clones, around 70% seen once. Germline CDR1 reads SQVTM; CDR2 reads ANQGSEA. V was cut by 6 bases and J by 3 bases, with 8 bases left in between. This CDR3 is 12 amino acids long. Study findings and constraints: Later-stage lesions appeared to have more T cells, more diversity, less clonality. Normal lung had the highest top T cell clone frequencies.

Macro-dissection enriched premalignant or tumor cells before nucleic acid extraction. Sequencing was performed on FFPE lung adenocarcinoma in situ tissue. The chain links TRBV29-1 to TRBJ2-2; D uncertain. The sequence was obtained from a donor at least 70 years old with lung adenocarcinoma. Some clones in this sample may be carry-over from other donors' samples. The CDR3 loop reads CSVKPHTGELFF. The CDR3 nucleotides read TGCAGCGTAAAGCCCCACACCGGGGAGCTGTTTTTT.